A selection of T cell receptor beta chains follows, all from one sample in a study of shared clonotypes between healthy human individuals. Measured with immunoSEQ multiplex PCR; TCRdb has only the in-frame clones, and not every one. The repertoire includes around 2,000,000 clones, around 96% of them detected once, and 0.85% to 1.2% sits in the top ten. The material sequenced was naive CD8+ T cells sorted from blood. The receptors originated from a man aged 18-30 years in good health. CDR3s include the opening cysteine and the closing phenylalanine or tryptophan. Fields, in order: V gene, J gene, clone size, CDR3 length, CDR3 protein. Some rows mark clone size as missing; the rest say once, few, many or name a class of expanded clone.

>TRBV11-1|TRBJ1-5|once|16
CASSTLGGVQDQPQHF
>TRBV6-5|TRBJ2-3|.|14
CASSWGGSTDTQYF
>TRBV6-1|TRBJ1-2|.|14
CASSEKLAILGYTF
>TRBV30|TRBJ1-6|once|13
CAWSVQADSPLHF
>TRBV7-9|TRBJ2-1|.|16
CASSTSTGTYYNEQFF
>TRBV27|TRBJ2-1|.|14
CASSLVVANNEQFF
>TRBV28|TRBJ2-7|.|14
CASSLSPVRGEQYF
>TRBV6-5|TRBJ2-5|.|15
CASSYGTGDVETQYF
>TRBV6-1|TRBJ1-5|.|16
CASSDRGWGGNQPQHF
>TRBV6-5|TRBJ2-7|.|14
CASSYGQGSYEQYF
>TRBV9|TRBJ2-2|.|15
CASSVGSGATGELFF
>TRBV15|TRBJ2-1|.|17
CATSLGTSGSSYNEQFF
>TRBV5-4|TRBJ2-7|.|13
CASSLVGGYEQYF
>TRBV7-9|TRBJ2-5|.|14
CASSPGDSQETQYF
>TRBV5-6|TRBJ2-5|.|14
CASSWTVALETQYF
>TRBV27|TRBJ1-4|.|14
CASSLWGGGEKLFF
>TRBV5-6|TRBJ1-2|.|13
CASSEVGDYGYTF
>TRBV4-1|TRBJ2-3|.|16
CASSQKLAGEADTQYF